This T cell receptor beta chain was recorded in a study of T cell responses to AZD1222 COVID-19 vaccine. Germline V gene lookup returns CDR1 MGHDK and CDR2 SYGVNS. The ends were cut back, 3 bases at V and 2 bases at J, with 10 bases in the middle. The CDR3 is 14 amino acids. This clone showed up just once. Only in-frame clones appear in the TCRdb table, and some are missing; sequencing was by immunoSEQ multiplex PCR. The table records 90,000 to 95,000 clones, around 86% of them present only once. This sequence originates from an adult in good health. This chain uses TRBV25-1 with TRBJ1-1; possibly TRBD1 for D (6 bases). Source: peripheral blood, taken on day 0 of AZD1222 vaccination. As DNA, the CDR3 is TGTGCCAGCAGTGACGGACAGCCTAACACTGAAGCTTTCTTT. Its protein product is CASSDGQPNTEAFF. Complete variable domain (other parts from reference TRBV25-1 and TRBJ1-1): EADIYQTPRYLVIGTGKKITLECSQTMGHDKMYWYQQDPGMELHLIHYSYGVNSTEKGDLSSESTVSRIRTEHFPLTLESARPSHTSQYLCASSDGQPNTEAFFGQGTRLTVV.